This TCR beta chain was recorded in a study of blood T cell repertoires in COVID-19. Repertoires were generated with immunoSEQ multiplex PCR, while TCRdb's copy carries only in-frame clones and drops some. This table holds fewer than 350,000 clones, 65% to 90% found once. The CDR3 loop spans 13 amino acids. The germline V and J ends were trimmed by 8 bases and 8 bases, with 18 bases remaining between them. Germline V gives CDR1 LNHDA, CDR2 SQIVND (reference sequence). This clone was found once. The chain is built from TRBV19 and TRBJ1-2, with a possible D match to TRBD1 (5 bases). The receptor's source is a woman aged 60-75 years with active or convalescent COVID-19. Material: peripheral blood. The CDR3, as DNA: TGTGCCAGTCACAGAGGGGAGGGCCAAGGCTACACCTTC. Its translation: CASHRGEGQGYTF.